The present T cell receptor beta chain was sequenced within a study of blood T cell repertoires in COVID-19. Study-level background: Material from acute and convalescent COVID-19 was sourced from the United States, Italy and Spain. PBMCs, B-cell-depleted T cells, or T cells provided the cDNA or gDNA that made up the material.

Clones were read by immunoSEQ multiplex PCR, and TCRdb kept only the in-frame ones, dropping some. The table records 45,000 to 70,000 clones, 80% to 90% of them present only once. Followed over time, Seattle patients had been enrolled while infection was active. The CDR3 is made up of 14 amino acids. The V gene end was trimmed by 1 base and the J gene end by 9 bases; junction bases not matched to a gene: 3. CDR1 is LNHNV, CDR2 YYDKDF, per germline (reference sequence). The sample taken for sequencing was peripheral blood. The chain recombines TRBV15 with TRBJ1-6; 7 nucleotides agree with TRBD1. This TCR came from an older woman with COVID-19, enrolled during active disease. This CDR3 reads CATSRVGGVSPLHF. The CDR3 nucleotides read TGTGCCACCAGCAGAGTAGGGGGCGTTTCACCCCTCCACTTT.